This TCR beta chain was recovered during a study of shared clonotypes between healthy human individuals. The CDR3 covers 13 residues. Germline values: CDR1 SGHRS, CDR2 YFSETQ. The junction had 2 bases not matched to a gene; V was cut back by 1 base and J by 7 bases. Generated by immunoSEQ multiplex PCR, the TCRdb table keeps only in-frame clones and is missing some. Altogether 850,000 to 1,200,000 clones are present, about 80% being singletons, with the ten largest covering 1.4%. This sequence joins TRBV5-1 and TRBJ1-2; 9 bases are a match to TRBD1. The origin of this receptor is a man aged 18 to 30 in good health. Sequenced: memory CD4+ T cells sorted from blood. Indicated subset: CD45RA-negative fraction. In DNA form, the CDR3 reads TGCGCCAGCAGCTTGATGGACAGGGGTGGCTACACCTTC. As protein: CASSLMDRGGYTF.